This T cell receptor (beta chain) was recorded in a study of memory CD8 T cells in hepatitis C reinfection. Study information: Samples before reinfection came 55 to 20 weeks prior to detection.

This clone came up once. Specified time point: pre-reinfection, 55 to 20 weeks before reinfection detection. No in vitro expansion preceded TCR sequencing of the sorted cells. At all three reinfection time points, viable CD3+ CD8+ CD45RO- cells from two donors served as controls. Profiled with immunoSEQ multiplex PCR; TCRdb holds only in-frame clones, not every one. Of about 50,000 clones listed, under 90% are singletons. The receptor comes from a man between 18 and 29 years old with hepatitis C virus infection. What was sequenced was naive CD8+ T cells sorted from blood.

Here the CDR3 reads CASSPTSGGAGELFF. In nucleotides, the CDR3 is TGTGCCAGCAGCCCGACTAGCGGGGGGGCCGGGGAGCTGTTTTTT. The chain has TRBV7-6 and TRBJ2-2; 14 bases align to TRBD2. Germline loops: CDR1 SGHVS, CDR2 FNYEAQ. The CDR3 totals 15 residues. The trim removed 5 bases at V and 6 bases at J, leaving 2 bases unmatched.